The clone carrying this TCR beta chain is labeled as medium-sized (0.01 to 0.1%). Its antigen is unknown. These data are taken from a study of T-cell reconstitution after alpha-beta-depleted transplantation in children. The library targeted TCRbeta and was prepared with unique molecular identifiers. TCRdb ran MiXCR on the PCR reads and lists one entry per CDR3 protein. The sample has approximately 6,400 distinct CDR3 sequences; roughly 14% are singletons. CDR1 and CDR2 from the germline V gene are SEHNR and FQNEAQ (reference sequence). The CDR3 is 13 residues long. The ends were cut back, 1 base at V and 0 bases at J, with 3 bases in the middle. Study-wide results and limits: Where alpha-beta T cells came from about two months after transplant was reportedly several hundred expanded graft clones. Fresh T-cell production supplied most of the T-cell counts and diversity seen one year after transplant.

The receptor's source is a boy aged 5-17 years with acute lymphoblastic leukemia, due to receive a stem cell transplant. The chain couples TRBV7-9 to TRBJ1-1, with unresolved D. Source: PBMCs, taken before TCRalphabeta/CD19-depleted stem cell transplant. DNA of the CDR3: TGTGCCAGCAGCTTAGAGGTGAACACTGAAGCTTTCTTT. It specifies CASSLEVNTEAFF. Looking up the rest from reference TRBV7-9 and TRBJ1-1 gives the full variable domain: DTGVSQNPRHKITKRGQNVTFRCDPISEHNRLYWYRQTLGQGPEFLTYFQNEAQLEKSRLLSDRFSAERPKGSFSTLEIQRTEQGDSAMYLCASSLEVNTEAFFGQGTRLTVV.